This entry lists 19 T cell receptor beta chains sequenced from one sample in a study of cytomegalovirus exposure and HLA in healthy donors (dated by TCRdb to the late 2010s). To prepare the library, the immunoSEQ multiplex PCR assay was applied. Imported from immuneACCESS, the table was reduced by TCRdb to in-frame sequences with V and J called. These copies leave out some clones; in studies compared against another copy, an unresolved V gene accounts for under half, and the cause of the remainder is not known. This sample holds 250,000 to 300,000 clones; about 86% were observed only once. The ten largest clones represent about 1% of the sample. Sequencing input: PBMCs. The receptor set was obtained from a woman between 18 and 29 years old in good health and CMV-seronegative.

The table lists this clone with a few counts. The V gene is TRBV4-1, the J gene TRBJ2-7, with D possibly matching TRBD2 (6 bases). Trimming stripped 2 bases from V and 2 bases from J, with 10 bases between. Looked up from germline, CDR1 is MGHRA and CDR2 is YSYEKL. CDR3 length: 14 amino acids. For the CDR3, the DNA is TGCGCCAGCAGCCAATGGCGGGAAGCCTACGAGCAGTACTTC. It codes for CASSQWREAYEQYF.

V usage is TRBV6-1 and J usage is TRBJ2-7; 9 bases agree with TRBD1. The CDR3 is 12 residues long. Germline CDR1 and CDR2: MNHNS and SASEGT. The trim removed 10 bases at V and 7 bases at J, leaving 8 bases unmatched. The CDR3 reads CATQGDREEQYF. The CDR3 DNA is TGTGCCACCCAGGGGGACAGGGAGGAGCAGTACTTC.

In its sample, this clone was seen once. Here the CDR3 reads CASSVFVGCPREPQHF. The CDR3 bases are TGTGCCAGCAGTGTCTTTGTGGGTTGTCCCAGGGAGCCCCAGCATTTT. V gene TRBV6-4 combines with J gene TRBJ1-5; D might be TRBD1 (5 bases). The CDR3 is 16 residues long. The germline gives CDR1 MRHNA, CDR2 SNTAGT. V was clipped by 4 bases and J by 8 bases, with 21 bases between them.

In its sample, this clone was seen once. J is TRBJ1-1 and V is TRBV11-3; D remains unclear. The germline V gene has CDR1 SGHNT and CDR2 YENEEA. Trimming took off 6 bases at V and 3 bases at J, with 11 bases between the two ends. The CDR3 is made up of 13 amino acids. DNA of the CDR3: TGTGCCAGCAGTCCCTCTGAGGACACTGAAGCTTTCTTT. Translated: CASSPSEDTEAFF.

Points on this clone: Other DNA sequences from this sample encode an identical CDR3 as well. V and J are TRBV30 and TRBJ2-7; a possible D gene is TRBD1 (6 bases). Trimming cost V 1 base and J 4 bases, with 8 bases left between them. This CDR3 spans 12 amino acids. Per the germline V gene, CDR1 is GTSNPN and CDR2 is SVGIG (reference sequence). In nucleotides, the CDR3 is TGTGCCTGGAGTGGCCAGGGGTACGAGCAGTACTTC. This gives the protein CAWSGQGYEQYF.

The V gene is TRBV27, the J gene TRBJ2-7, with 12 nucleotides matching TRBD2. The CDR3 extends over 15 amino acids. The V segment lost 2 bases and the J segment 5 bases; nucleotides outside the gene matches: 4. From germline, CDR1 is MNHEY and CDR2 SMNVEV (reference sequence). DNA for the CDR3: TGTGCCAGCAGTTTACTAGCGGGAGGGCGGCACGAGCAGTACTTC. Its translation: CASSLLAGGRHEQYF.

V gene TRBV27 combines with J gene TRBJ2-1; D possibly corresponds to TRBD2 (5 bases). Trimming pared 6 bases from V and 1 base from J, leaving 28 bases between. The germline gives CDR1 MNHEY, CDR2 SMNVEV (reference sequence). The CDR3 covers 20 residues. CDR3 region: CASSSWETPESKLSYNEQFF. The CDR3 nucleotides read TGTGCCAGCAGCAGCTGGGAGACACCAGAATCTAAATTATCCTACAATGAGCAGTTCTTC.

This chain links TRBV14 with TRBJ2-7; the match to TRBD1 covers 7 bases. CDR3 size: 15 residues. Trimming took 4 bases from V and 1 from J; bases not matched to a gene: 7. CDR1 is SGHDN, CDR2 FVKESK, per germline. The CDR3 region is CASSPYRGPSYEQYF. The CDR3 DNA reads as TGTGCCAGCAGCCCCTACAGGGGCCCTTCCTACGAGCAGTACTTC.

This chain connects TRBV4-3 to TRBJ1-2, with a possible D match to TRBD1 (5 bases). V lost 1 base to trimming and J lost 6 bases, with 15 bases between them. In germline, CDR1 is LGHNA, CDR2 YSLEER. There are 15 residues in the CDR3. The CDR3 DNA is TGCGCCAGCAGCCAAGTTGGGGCAAATCGGCATGGCTACACCTTC. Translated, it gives CASSQVGANRHGYTF.

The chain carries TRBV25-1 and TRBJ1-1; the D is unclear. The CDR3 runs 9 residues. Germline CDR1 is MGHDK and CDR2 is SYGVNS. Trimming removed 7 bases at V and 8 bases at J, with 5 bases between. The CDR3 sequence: CASTQEAFF. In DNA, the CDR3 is TGTGCCAGCACACAAGAAGCTTTCTTT.

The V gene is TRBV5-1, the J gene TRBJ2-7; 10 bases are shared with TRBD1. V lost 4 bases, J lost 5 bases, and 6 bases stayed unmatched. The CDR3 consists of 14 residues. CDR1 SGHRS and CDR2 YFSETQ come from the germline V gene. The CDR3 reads CASSKGGQGNEQYF. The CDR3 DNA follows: TGCGCCAGCAGCAAAGGGGGACAGGGGAACGAGCAGTACTTC.

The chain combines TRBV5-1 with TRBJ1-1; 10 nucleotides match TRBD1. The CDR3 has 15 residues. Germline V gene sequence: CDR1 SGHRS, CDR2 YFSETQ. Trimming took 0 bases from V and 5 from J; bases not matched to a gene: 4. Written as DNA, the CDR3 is TGCGCCAGCAGCTTGGAGTCGGGACAGGGGACTGAAGCTTTCTTT. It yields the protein CASSLESGQGTEAFF.

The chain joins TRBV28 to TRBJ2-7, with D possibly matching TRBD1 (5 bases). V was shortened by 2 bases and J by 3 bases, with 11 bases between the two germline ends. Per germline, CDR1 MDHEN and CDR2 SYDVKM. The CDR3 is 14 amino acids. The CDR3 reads CASSLQGRSYEQYF. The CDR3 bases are TGTGCCAGCAGTTTACAGGGTAGGAGCTACGAGCAGTACTTC.

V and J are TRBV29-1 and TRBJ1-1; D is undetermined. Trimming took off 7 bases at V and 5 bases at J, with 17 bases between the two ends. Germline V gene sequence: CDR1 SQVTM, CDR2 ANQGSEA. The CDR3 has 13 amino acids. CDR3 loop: CSGQTVGDTEAFF. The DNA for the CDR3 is TGCAGCGGGCAAACAGTGGGAGATACTGAAGCTTTCTTT.

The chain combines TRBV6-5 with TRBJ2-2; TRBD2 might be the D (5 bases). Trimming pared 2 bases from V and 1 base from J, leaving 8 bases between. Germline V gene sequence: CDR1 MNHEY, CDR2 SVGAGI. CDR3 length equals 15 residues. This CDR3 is CASSYTRRNTGELFF. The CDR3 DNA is TGTGCCAGCAGTTACACTAGACGGAACACCGGGGAGCTGTTTTTT.

The CDR3: CAWSGGNRGSNYYGYTF. The CDR3 coding sequence is TGTGCCTGGAGTGGCGGGAACAGGGGGTCCAACTACTATGGCTACACCTTC. This sequence joins TRBV30 and TRBJ1-2; 8 nucleotides align to TRBD1. Germline V lookup: CDR1 GTSNPN, CDR2 SVGIG (reference sequence). This CDR3 contains 17 residues. V dropped 1 base and J dropped 3; count of bases not matched to a gene: 13.

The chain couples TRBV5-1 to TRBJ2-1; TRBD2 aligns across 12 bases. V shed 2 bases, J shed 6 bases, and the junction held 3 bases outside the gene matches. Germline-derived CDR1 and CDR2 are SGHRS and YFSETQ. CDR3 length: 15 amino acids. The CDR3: CASSLLAGGSNEQFF. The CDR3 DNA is TGCGCCAGCAGCTTACTAGCGGGGGGTTCCAATGAGCAGTTCTTC.

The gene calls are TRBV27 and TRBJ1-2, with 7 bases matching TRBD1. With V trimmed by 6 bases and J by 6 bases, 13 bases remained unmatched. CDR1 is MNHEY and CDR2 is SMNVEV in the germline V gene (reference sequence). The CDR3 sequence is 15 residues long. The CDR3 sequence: CASRPRAGTVNGYTF. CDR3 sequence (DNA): TGTGCCAGCAGGCCGCGCGCCGGGACAGTTAATGGCTACACCTTC.

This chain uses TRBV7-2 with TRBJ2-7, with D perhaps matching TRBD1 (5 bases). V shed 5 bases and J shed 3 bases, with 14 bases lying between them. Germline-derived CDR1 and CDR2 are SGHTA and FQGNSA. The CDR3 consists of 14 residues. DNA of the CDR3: TGTGCCAGCAGCCCCGACAGTCATGTCTACGAGCAGTACTTC. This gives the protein CASSPDSHVYEQYF.